What follows is one TCR beta chain and its context. This specimen comes from a study of cytomegalovirus exposure and HLA in healthy donors. The CDR3 extends over 14 amino acids. The germline V gene has CDR1 SGHDT and CDR2 YYEEEE. The ends lost 0 bases at V and 3 bases at J; junction bases unmatched: 1. 60 Vbeta and 13 Jbeta primers were used in PCR. Sequencing used immunoSEQ multiplex PCR; TCRdb keeps in-frame clones, though not all of them. In all, the sample yields just over 150,000 clones. The chain carries TRBV5-6 and TRBJ2-7; TRBD1 aligns across 9 bases. The source of this sequence is a young man in good health and CMV-seronegative. Material for sequencing was PBMCs. The CDR3 DNA reads TGTGCCAGCAGCTTGGGACAGGGGGTCTACGAGCAGTACTTC. Translating it yields CASSLGQGVYEQYF.